This TCR beta chain was profiled in a study of blood T cell repertoires in COVID-19. As for the study in general: The origin of the acute and convalescent COVID-19 samples was the United States, Italy and Spain. Sources were T cells, B-cell-depleted T cells, or PBMCs; the material itself was cDNA or gDNA.

V lost 6 bases to trimming and J lost 3 bases, with 27 bases between them. The CDR3 runs to 20 residues. The V gene's germline CDR1 is LNHDA and CDR2 SQIVND (reference sequence). Under the authors' procedure: Using reference gene primer amplification, nucleated cell counts were estimated. Libraries were prepared by immunoSEQ multiplex PCR; TCRdb keeps only in-frame clonotypes and omits some of them. Clone size and the V and J calls come from that table; the DNA yielded D and trimming. The sample carries 65,000 to 70,000 clones, around 90% recorded once. Input material: peripheral blood. The chain carries TRBV19 and TRBJ2-6, with D possibly matching TRBD2 (7 bases). The sequence was collected from a human donor with active COVID-19. The donor label of this sample is uncertain. DNA for the CDR3: TGTGCCAGTAGCGAAAACGGGGAGGGGGGCCCTTTTCTTGGGGCCAACGTCCTGACTTTC. Translating gives CASSENGEGGPFLGANVLTF.